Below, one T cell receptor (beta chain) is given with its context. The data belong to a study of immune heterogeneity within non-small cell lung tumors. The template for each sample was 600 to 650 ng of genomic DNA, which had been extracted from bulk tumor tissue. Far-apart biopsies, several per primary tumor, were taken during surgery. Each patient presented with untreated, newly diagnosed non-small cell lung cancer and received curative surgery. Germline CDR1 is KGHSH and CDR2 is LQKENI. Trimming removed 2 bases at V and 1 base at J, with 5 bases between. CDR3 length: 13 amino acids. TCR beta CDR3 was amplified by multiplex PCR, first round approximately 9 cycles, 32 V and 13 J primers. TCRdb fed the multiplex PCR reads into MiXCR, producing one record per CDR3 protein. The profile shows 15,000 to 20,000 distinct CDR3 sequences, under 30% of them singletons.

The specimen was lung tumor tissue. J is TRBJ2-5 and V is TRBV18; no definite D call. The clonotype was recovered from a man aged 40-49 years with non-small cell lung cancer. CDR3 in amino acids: CASSPLPQETQYF. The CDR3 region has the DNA TGTGCCAGCTCACCATTGCCCCAAGAGACCCAGTACTTC.